Listed below are T cell receptor beta chains from one sample, sequenced in a study of Graves' ophthalmopathy and Graves' hyperthyroidism. TCRdb redid the calling of the multiplex PCR reads with MiXCR, one entry per CDR3 protein. Here the sample spans 300,000 to 400,000 distinct CDR3 sequences, 15% to 20% being singletons. The sample taken for sequencing was peripheral blood. These receptors were obtained from an adult woman with stable Graves' hyperthyroidism. Both conserved end residues are part of each CDR3. D genes are given only for firm matches. The size field is filled for only some rows; it gives once, few, many or a size class.

d_call,clone_size,cdr3_length,v_call,j_call,cdr3_nt,cdr3_aa
NA,NA,16,TRBV11-2,TRBJ2-2,TGTGCCAGCAGCTCGCCCCGAGGGCTCGGCACCGGGGAGCTGTTTTTT,CASSSPRGLGTGELFF
NA,many,13,TRBV6-2/TRBV6-3,TRBJ2-2,TGTGCCAGCAGTCCAACAGGGCTATGGGAGCTGTTTTTT,CASSPTGLWELFF
NA,few,12,TRBV7-2,TRBJ2-3,TGTGCCAGCAGCGTCCTCGACGTTACGCAGTATTTT,CASSVLDVTQYF
NA,many,15,TRBV5-6,TRBJ1-1,TGTGCCAGCAGCGTCTACCAGACCCCGAACACTGAAGCTTTCTTT,CASSVYQTPNTEAFF
TRBD1,many,17,TRBV27,TRBJ2-7,TGTGCCAGCAGTTTATCGTTCTCCCGGGACAGGGGATACGAGCAGTACTTC,CASSLSFSRDRGYEQYF
TRBD2,many,16,TRBV6-1,TRBJ2-7,TGTGCCAGCAGTGAACCATTTAGCGGGAGCTCCTACGAGCAGTACTTC,CASSEPFSGSSYEQYF
NA,many,13,TRBV28,TRBJ1-1,TGTGCCAGCAGTAGGGAGACGAACACTGAAGCTTTCTTT,CASSRETNTEAFF
TRBD2,NA,14,TRBV2,TRBJ2-7,TGTGCCAGCAGGAAGGGACTAGCGTACTACGAGCAGTACTTC,CASRKGLAYYEQYF
TRBD1,NA,12,TRBV6-1,TRBJ1-1,TGTGCCAGCAGGATGCACAGGGGGCAAGCTTTCTTT,CASRMHRGQAFF
NA,NA,13,TRBV20-1,TRBJ1-2,TGCAGTGCAAGACAAAGGCACGGTTTAGGCTACACCTTC,CSARQRHGLGYTF
TRBD2,many,16,TRBV4-3,TRBJ2-7,TGCGCCAGCAGCCAAGTGGTTATGACTAGCACCTACGAGCAGTACTTC,CASSQVVMTSTYEQYF
NA,many,14,TRBV28,TRBJ1-3,TGTGCCAGCAGTGTGGCTAACTCTGGAAACACCATATATTTT,CASSVANSGNTIYF
TRBD2,NA,15,TRBV11-1,TRBJ2-7,TGTGCCAGCAGCCCCTCCGGGACTAGAGCCTACGAGCAGTACTTC,CASSPSGTRAYEQYF
NA,few,15,TRBV18,TRBJ2-7,TGTGCCAGCTCACCACTCGGGACGAACGGAGGGGAGCAGTACTTC,CASSPLGTNGGEQYF
TRBD1,many,12,TRBV20-1,TRBJ2-7,TGCAGTGTCCGGGACAGAACCTACGAGCAGTACTTC,CSVRDRTYEQYF
TRBD1,many,13,TRBV29-1,TRBJ2-7,TGCAGCGTTGAACGGGACAGCACCTACGAGCAGTACTTC,CSVERDSTYEQYF
NA,many,14,TRBV18,TRBJ1-2,TGTGCCAGCTCAGCGGACTCCTCTAACTATGGCTACACCTTC,CASSADSSNYGYTF
NA,many,15,TRBV28,TRBJ1-5,TGTGCCAGCAGTTTTAGTGGACGGGGCAATCAGCCCCAGCATTTT,CASSFSGRGNQPQHF
NA,NA,16,TRBV4-1,TRBJ2-5,TGCGCCAGCAGCCAAGATGACATGGTTTTACAAGAGACCCAGTACTTC,CASSQDDMVLQETQYF
NA,many,17,TRBV27,TRBJ2-5,TGTGCCAGCAGTTTATACTTCTCTCCGGGGCCTAGCGCGGCCCAGTACTTC,CASSLYFSPGPSAAQYF
NA,NA,13,TRBV5-1,TRBJ2-1,TGCGCCAGCAGCTTGGGGGCTGTCAATGAGCAGTTCTTC,CASSLGAVNEQFF
NA,many,15,TRBV5-1,TRBJ2-7,TGCGCCAGCAGCTTGGCCAGGGCTAGCCCCTACGAGCAGTACTTC,CASSLARASPYEQYF
TRBD1,NA,16,TRBV12-3/TRBV12-4,TRBJ1-4,TGTGCCAGCAGTTTGGGACAGGGCTTGACTAATGAAAAACTGTTTTTT,CASSLGQGLTNEKLFF
NA,many,12,TRBV29-1,TRBJ1-2,TGCAGCGTTGGAGGGGAGGACTATGGCTACACCTTC,CSVGGEDYGYTF
NA,many,15,TRBV6-6,TRBJ2-7,TGTGCCAGCAGTTACGGGGCCGCCGGACACTACGAGCAGTACTTC,CASSYGAAGHYEQYF
NA,NA,16,TRBV19,TRBJ1-1,TGTGCCAGTAGTATCGGTGACACCGCGGGGAACACTGAAGCTTTCTTT,CASSIGDTAGNTEAFF
NA,NA,18,TRBV5-4,TRBJ2-6,TGTGCCAGCAGCTCGGCAACCAGGCGTCTAGGTGGGGCCAACGTCCTGACTTTC,CASSSATRRLGGANVLTF
NA,many,17,TRBV10-3,TRBJ1-3,TGTGCCATCAGTGAAGTCCCGCCACAGGTTTCTGGAAACACCATATATTTT,CAISEVPPQVSGNTIYF
TRBD1,few,13,TRBV20-1,TRBJ2-7,TGCAGTGCCAACCCAGGGGGCGGATACGAGCAGTACTTC,CSANPGGGYEQYF
NA,NA,14,TRBV12-3/TRBV12-4,TRBJ2-3,TGTGCCAGCAGCCGTGAGTACAGCACAGATACGCAGTATTTT,CASSREYSTDTQYF
NA,NA,16,TRBV7-8,TRBJ1-5,TGTGCCAGCAGCGGCGGTACAGGGCGGACAAATCAGCCCCAGCATTTT,CASSGGTGRTNQPQHF
NA,many,15,TRBV6-2/TRBV6-3,TRBJ1-2,TGTGCCAGCAACTATGATGGGACATTACCCTATGGCTACACCTTC,CASNYDGTLPYGYTF
NA,few,15,TRBV10-3,TRBJ1-6,TGTGCCACCTCGCAAAGGATCCGCGATAATTCACCCCTCCACTTT,CATSQRIRDNSPLHF
NA,many,14,TRBV7-9,TRBJ1-2,TGTGCCAGCAGCTTAGAAAGGCGGAACTATGGCTACACCTTC,CASSLERRNYGYTF
TRBD2,many,16,TRBV10-3,TRBJ2-2,TGTGCCATCAGTGAGTGGAGCGGGAGGAACACCGGGGAGCTGTTTTTT,CAISEWSGRNTGELFF
NA,many,17,TRBV10-1,TRBJ2-5,TGCGCCAGCAGTGAGGGTTTACGAGGGGGGAGTCAAGAGACCCAGTACTTC,CASSEGLRGGSQETQYF
TRBD1,many,15,TRBV5-1,TRBJ2-5,TGCGCCAGCAGCTTGGCGCAGGGGGCGCGAGAGACCCAGTACTTC,CASSLAQGARETQYF
NA,NA,13,TRBV7-2,TRBJ1-1,TGTGCCAGCAGCTTAGCGTGGGGCCCTGAAGCTTTCTTT,CASSLAWGPEAFF
NA,many,17,TRBV2,TRBJ2-5,TGTGCCAGCAGTGAAGCCGAGCTAGCGTTCCGATATGAGACCCAGTACTTC,CASSEAELAFRYETQYF
TRBD2,NA,13,TRBV3-1,TRBJ2-1,TGTGCCAGCAGCCAACTAGCGGGAGACGAGCAGTTCTTC,CASSQLAGDEQFF
TRBD1,many,15,TRBV7-2,TRBJ2-2,TGTGCCAGCGGGCTGGGACAGGGTAGGACCGGGGAGCTGTTTTTT,CASGLGQGRTGELFF
NA,many,14,TRBV5-8,TRBJ2-2,TGTGCCAGCAGCTTGGCCTGGAACACCGGGGAGCTGTTTTTT,CASSLAWNTGELFF
NA,few,13,TRBV4-3,TRBJ1-5,TGCGCCAGCTCCCAATCCCAAAATCAGCCCCAGCATTTT,CASSQSQNQPQHF
TRBD2,many,16,TRBV7-2,TRBJ2-5,TGTGCCAGCAGCTACGGTCTAGCGGGAGGAGGGAAGACCCAGTACTTC,CASSYGLAGGGKTQYF
TRBD1,few,19,TRBV19,TRBJ1-5,TGTGCCAGTAGTATAGGAGGGACAGGGCGTCTTCTTAGCAATCAGCCCCAGCATTTT,CASSIGGTGRLLSNQPQHF
NA,many,16,TRBV11-2,TRBJ2-5,TGTGCCAGCAGACGCCCGGCCCGGGGCCCGAGAGAGACCCAGTACTTC,CASRRPARGPRETQYF
NA,many,14,TRBV29-1,TRBJ2-2,TGCAGCGTCGGGACGGACGCGAACACCGGGGAGCTGTTTTTT,CSVGTDANTGELFF
TRBD2,NA,21,TRBV24-1,TRBJ2-1,TGTGCCACCAGTGCGGTTTCCGGGCGCGGCGGGAGCCTGAGCTCCTACAATGAGCAGTTCTTC,CATSAVSGRGGSLSSYNEQFF
NA,many,14,TRBV20-1,TRBJ1-5,TGCAGTGCTAGAGAGGCAGGGGCAAATCAGCCCCAGCATTTT,CSAREAGANQPQHF
NA,many,14,TRBV20-1,TRBJ2-5,TGCAGTGCTAGTCCCGGGGAGGCCCAAGAGACCCAGTACTTC,CSASPGEAQETQYF
NA,NA,13,TRBV6-1,TRBJ2-5,TGTGCCAGCAGTGAAGGAGAATTCGGCGGTCAGGACTTC,CASSEGEFGGQDF
TRBD2,few,14,TRBV19,TRBJ2-5,TGTGCCAGTAGCGGGAGGGCCCTCCAAGAGACCCAGTACTTC,CASSGRALQETQYF
TRBD2,few,14,TRBV7-9,TRBJ2-4,TGTGCCAGCAGCTTAGGACTAGCCTCCTACATTAAGTACTTC,CASSLGLASYIKYF
NA,NA,13,TRBV2,TRBJ2-7,TGTGCCAGCTGCCGGGGACACTACTACGAGCAGTACTTC,CASCRGHYYEQYF
NA,many,15,TRBV12-5,TRBJ2-2,TGTGCTAGTGGTTTGGACCTCCTGAACACCGGGGAGCTGTTTTTT,CASGLDLLNTGELFF
TRBD2,many,19,TRBV19,TRBJ2-6,TGTGCCAGTAGTATCCCGATGAAGACGGGAGGCTCTGGGGCCAACGTCCTGACTTTC,CASSIPMKTGGSGANVLTF
NA,few,11,TRBV7-9,TRBJ2-5,TGTGCCAGCAGCTTGAGCGGCCGGTTCCACTTC,CASSLSGRFHF